The 26 T cell receptor beta chains presented below share a single source sample, sequenced in a study of cytomegalovirus exposure and HLA in healthy donors. The PCR made use of 60 Vbeta and 13 Jbeta primers. The table came from immunoSEQ multiplex PCR; TCRdb's copy has only in-frame clones and leaves some out. The data show over 80,000 clones, 70% to 80% seen once. The sequencing input was PBMCs. The receptors were sampled from a man between 60 and 75 years old in good health and CMV-seropositive.

This clone showed up just once. The gene calls are TRBV2 and TRBJ2-1; 9 bases align to TRBD2. The CDR3 extends over 15 amino acids. Germline V gene lookup returns CDR1 SNHLY and CDR2 FYNNEI. V lost 7 bases, J lost 3 bases, and 7 bases stayed unmatched. CDR3 sequence: CASTRGRGGYNEQFF. The CDR3 nucleotides read TGTGCCAGCACTCGGGGGCGGGGGGGCTACAATGAGCAGTTCTTC.

The chain is built from TRBV19 and TRBJ1-1; D gene ambiguous. The CDR3 is made up of 12 amino acids. Germline lookup yields CDR1 LNHDA and CDR2 SQIVND (reference sequence). Trimming pared 3 bases from V and 1 base from J, leaving 3 bases between. This CDR3 reads CASSIRNTEAFF. Here the CDR3 DNA reads TGTGCCAGTAGTATTAGGAACACTGAAGCTTTCTTT. Filled out from reference TRBV19 and TRBJ1-1, the complete variable domain reads DGGITQSPKYLFRKEGQNVTLSCEQNLNHDAMYWYRQDPGQGLRLIYYSQIVNDFQKGDIAEGYSVSREKKESFPLTVTSAQKNPTAFYLCASSIRNTEAFFGQGTRLTVV.

The V and J genes are TRBV19 and TRBJ1-6, with TRBD1 matching over 7 bases. V was clipped by 5 bases and J by 4 bases; unmatched bases: 2. This CDR3 comprises 14 residues. Germline CDR1 and CDR2: LNHDA and SQIVND (reference sequence). The CDR3 region has the DNA TGTGCCAGTAGTGGGGACAGTTATAATTCACCCCTCCACTTT. This codes for CASSGDSYNSPLHF. Filled out from reference TRBV19 and TRBJ1-6, the complete variable domain reads DGGITQSPKYLFRKEGQNVTLSCEQNLNHDAMYWYRQDPGQGLRLIYYSQIVNDFQKGDIAEGYSVSREKKESFPLTVTSAQKNPTAFYLCASSGDSYNSPLHFGNGTRLTVT.

This chain links TRBV4-1 with TRBJ2-3; a weak D match, TRBD1 (5 bases). The germline V gene has CDR1 MGHRA and CDR2 YSYEKL. There are 16 residues in the CDR3. V shed 0 bases and J shed 3 bases, with 13 bases lying between them. CDR3 bases: TGCGCCAGCAGCCAAGACAGGGCATCTTCTACAGATACGCAGTATTTT. Translation gives CASSQDRASSTDTQYF.

The chain has TRBV5-3 and TRBJ1-4; a weak D match, TRBD1 (5 bases). TRBV5-3 is an open reading frame, and its role is uncertain. This CDR3 contains 15 residues. The V and J ends lost 0 bases and 2 bases respectively, with 8 bases between them. The CDR3 loop reads CARSLGAGTNEKLFF. CDR3 nucleotide sequence: TGTGCCAGAAGCTTGGGGGCAGGGACTAATGAAAAACTGTTTTTT.

The rearrangement joins TRBV19 to TRBJ1-5; D unclear. This CDR3 contains 12 residues. V lost 5 bases and J 9 bases, leaving 11 bases between the germline ends. Per the germline V gene, CDR1 is LNHDA and CDR2 is SQIVND (reference sequence). CDR3 region: CASSPQSGPQHF. CDR3 in DNA: TGTGCCAGTAGTCCCCAATCAGGGCCCCAGCATTTT.

The V and J genes are TRBV9 and TRBJ2-1; the match to TRBD1 covers 7 bases. Trimming took 2 bases from V and 4 from J; bases not matched to a gene: 9. CDR1 is SGDLS and CDR2 is YYNGEE in the germline V gene. This CDR3 comprises 16 residues. Written as DNA, the CDR3 is TGTGCCAGCAGCGTCACCCCCGGGACAGTTTACAATGAGCAGTTCTTC. Translating it yields CASSVTPGTVYNEQFF.

The J gene is TRBJ1-2, the V gene TRBV6-1; D gene unclear. Germline CDR1 reads MNHNS; CDR2 reads SASEGT. V was trimmed by 7 bases and J by 2 bases, leaving 17 bases between them. CDR3 size: 15 residues. Here the CDR3 reads CASTLLPAANYGYTF. The CDR3 DNA reads as TGTGCCAGCACTCTACTACCAGCAGCGAACTATGGCTACACCTTC.

The rearrangement links TRBV7-8 to TRBJ2-7, with TRBD2 matching over 10 bases. The CDR3 totals 16 residues. CDR1 is SGHVS, CDR2 FQNEAQ, per germline. Germline trimming cut 2 bases from V and 4 bases from J; bases unmatched to any gene: 8. CDR3 in DNA: TGTGCCAGCAGCTTAACAATAGCGGGGGGCCTTTACGAGCAGTACTTC. As protein: CASSLTIAGGLYEQYF.

This clone was seen a handful of times. Other DNA variants within this sample encode the same CDR3. The chain combines TRBV5-6 with TRBJ2-7; weak D call: TRBD1 (6 bases). The germline V gene has CDR1 SGHDT and CDR2 YYEEEE. Trimming pared 4 bases from V and 0 bases from J, leaving 8 bases between. CDR3 length equals 13 residues. DNA of the CDR3: TGTGCCAGCAGCCTACAGGGCTCCTACGAGCAGTACTTC. It codes for CASSLQGSYEQYF. The entire variable domain, with the rest obtained from reference TRBV5-6 and TRBJ2-7, is as follows: DAGVTQSPTHLIKTRGQQVTLRCSPKSGHDTVSWYQQALGQGPQFIFQYYEEEERQRGNFPDRFSGHQFPNYSSELNVNALLLGDSALYLCASSLQGSYEQYFGPGTRLTVT.

The chain uses TRBV5-4 and TRBJ1-6; D gene unclear. V lost 1 base and J lost 6, with 8 bases in between. The germline CDR1 and CDR2 sequences are SGHNT and YYREEE (reference sequence). This CDR3 spans 14 amino acids. As DNA, the CDR3 is TGTGCCAGCAGCTTGCGGGGTCCTAATTCACCCCTCCACTTT. This sequence encodes CASSLRGPNSPLHF. The full variable domain, its missing parts supplied by reference TRBV5-4 and TRBJ1-6, is ETGVTQSPTHLIKTRGQQVTLRCSSQSGHNTVSWYQQALGQGPQFIFQYYREEENGRGNFPPRFSGLQFPNYSSELNVNALELDDSALYLCASSLRGPNSPLHFGNGTRLTVT.

This clone appeared once. The CDR3 spells CASSEAPGRGQETQYF. CDR3 coding DNA: TGTGCCAGCAGTGAAGCGCCTGGGCGGGGTCAAGAGACCCAGTACTTC. The rearrangement uses TRBV6-1 and TRBJ2-5; D might be TRBD2 (6 bases). The CDR3 consists of 16 residues. Trimming stripped 0 bases from V and 2 bases from J, with 13 bases between. CDR1 and CDR2 from the germline V gene are MNHNS and SASEGT.

The rearrangement uses TRBV7-4 and TRBJ2-1, with 9 bases identical to TRBD1. This CDR3 is 16 amino acids long. V shed 2 bases, J shed 3 bases, and the junction held 5 bases outside the gene matches. CDR1 is SGHVT, CDR2 SQSDAQ, per germline. The DNA for the CDR3 is TGTGCCAGCAGCTTACGGGGACAGGGCTACTACAATGAGCAGTTCTTC. Its protein is CASSLRGQGYYNEQFF. Variable domain in full (rest from reference TRBV7-4 and TRBJ2-1): GAGVSQSPRYKVAKRGRDVALRCDSISGHVTLYWYRQTLGQGSEVLTYSQSDAQRDKSGRPSGRFSAERPERSVSTLKIQRTEQGDSAVYLCASSLRGQGYYNEQFFGPGTRLTVL.

The chain employs TRBV9 and TRBJ2-1; 9 bases agree with TRBD1. CDR1 and CDR2 from the germline V gene are SGDLS and YYNGEE. The CDR3 is 16 residues long. Unmatched junction bases numbered 9, after V lost 4 bases and J lost 4 bases. This chain's CDR3 is CASSNQGQGRYNEQFF. CDR3 sequence (DNA): TGTGCCAGCAGCAACCAGGGACAGGGCCGTTACAATGAGCAGTTCTTC.

The V call is TRBV7-6, the J call TRBJ2-7, with 9 nucleotides matching TRBD1. This CDR3 spans 15 amino acids. V shed 3 bases and J 3 bases; nucleotides not matched to a gene: 6. Germline assignment: CDR1 SGHVS and CDR2 FNYEAQ. The CDR3 DNA reads TGTGCCAGCAGCTTGGAGACAGGGGGATACTACGAGCAGTACTTC. As protein: CASSLETGGYYEQYF.

The chain has TRBV29-1 and TRBJ1-5, with unresolved D. Between the trimmed V and J ends, which lost 4 bases and 3 bases, there was a span of 7 bases. Looked up from germline, CDR1 is SQVTM and CDR2 is ANQGSEA. CDR3 length: 12 residues. CDR3 nucleotide sequence: TGCAGCGTTGGCGGTCTCAATCAGCCCCAGCATTTT. Encoded protein: CSVGGLNQPQHF.

V is TRBV5-8 and J is TRBJ1-6, with D unclear. This CDR3 spans 16 amino acids. Germline V gives CDR1 SGHTS, CDR2 YDEGEE. V lost 1 base to trimming and J lost 9 bases, with 17 bases between them. CDR3 DNA: TGTGCCAGCAGCTTGAAACACGATGGCGGTGGTTCACCCCTCCACTTT. The encoded protein is CASSLKHDGGGSPLHF.

The J gene is TRBJ1-2, the V gene TRBV27; 8 bases align to TRBD1. Germline loops: CDR1 MNHEY, CDR2 SMNVEV (reference sequence). After removal of 2 bases from V and 6 bases from J, the junction contained 5 bases not matched to a gene. This CDR3 region has 14 residues. In nucleotides, the CDR3 is TGTGCCAGCAGTTTAATTCCGGACAGGGATGGCTACACCTTC. This encodes CASSLIPDRDGYTF.

As regards this clone: The germline gene is not matched at one end of the junction; a read error may be the cause. The chain couples TRBV7-9 to TRBJ1-2, with 9 bases identical to TRBD1. CDR3 length: 16 amino acids. Per the germline V gene, CDR1 is SEHNR and CDR2 is FQNEAQ (reference sequence). This CDR3 reads CSSSPDRGKIDYGYTF. For the CDR3, the DNA is TGTTCCAGCAGCCCCGACAGGGGGAAAATAGACTATGGCTACACCTTC.

The V and J genes are TRBV4-3 and TRBJ2-7; TRBD1 is a possible D gene (5 bases). The CDR3 contains 15 residues. V was trimmed by 4 bases and J by 0 bases, leaving 13 bases between them. Germline CDR1 is LGHNA and CDR2 is YSLEER. The CDR3 here is CASSLDRGSSYEQYF. In nucleotides, the CDR3 is TGCGCCAGCAGCCTTGACAGAGGCAGCTCCTACGAGCAGTACTTC.

This chain joins TRBV12-5 and TRBJ2-7, with D possibly matching TRBD2 (5 bases). Per the germline V gene, CDR1 is LGHNT and CDR2 is FRNRAP. The CDR3 runs 14 residues. The V end was cut by 5 bases, the J end by 4 bases, with 15 bases between. DNA for the CDR3: TGTGCTAGTGGTCGCCCGGGGTTGACGTACGAGCAGTACTTC. The encoded protein is CASGRPGLTYEQYF.

V and J are TRBV5-1 and TRBJ2-1; 14 nucleotides match TRBD2. The CDR3 sequence is 16 residues long. Germline trimming cut 0 bases from V and 9 bases from J; bases unmatched to any gene: 5. CDR1 and CDR2 (germline): SGHRS, YFSETQ. In DNA form, the CDR3 reads TGCGCCAGCAGCTTGGTCGAGACTAGCGGGGGGGGTGAGCAGTTCTTC. Translated: CASSLVETSGGGEQFF. Full variable domain (remainder filled in from reference TRBV5-1 and TRBJ2-1): KAGVTQTPRYLIKTRGQQVTLSCSPISGHRSVSWYQQTPGQGLQFLFEYFSETQRNKGNFPGRFSGRQFSNSRSEMNVSTLELGDSALYLCASSLVETSGGGEQFFGPGTRLTVL.

The V and J genes are TRBV29-1 and TRBJ2-3; D gene ambiguous. This CDR3 contains 12 residues. Germline V gene data show CDR1 as SQVTM and CDR2 as ANQGSEA. Between the trimmed V and J ends, which lost 3 bases and 5 bases, there was a span of 9 bases. CDR3 sequence: CSVDTPGDTQYF. DNA of the CDR3: TGCAGCGTTGACACCCCCGGAGATACGCAGTATTTT.

The V gene is TRBV7-8, the J gene TRBJ2-7, with TRBD2 matching 7 bases. The CDR3 is 14 amino acids. V shed 3 bases and J 0 bases; nucleotides not matched to a gene: 2. Germline CDR1 and CDR2: SGHVS and FQNEAQ. CDR3 sequence: CASSFGGSSYEQYF. The CDR3 DNA sequence: TGTGCCAGCAGCTTCGGGGGGAGCTCCTACGAGCAGTACTTC. The whole variable domain, filled in from reference TRBV7-8 and TRBJ2-7, reads GAGVSQSPRYKVAKRGQDVALRCDPISGHVSLFWYQQALGQGPEFLTYFQNEAQLDKSGLPSDRFFAERPEGSVSTLKIQRTQQEDSAVYLCASSFGGSSYEQYFGPGTRLTVT.

V gene TRBV7-8 combines with J gene TRBJ2-7; no reliable D call. This CDR3 region has 16 residues. Trimming cost V 1 base and J 2 bases, with 15 bases left between them. Germline CDR1 is SGHVS and CDR2 is FQNEAQ. The CDR3 is CASSLDLRPSPYEQYF. CDR3 nucleotide sequence: TGTGCCAGCAGCTTAGATTTGCGGCCAAGTCCCTACGAGCAGTACTTC.

The chain is built from TRBV15 and TRBJ2-7, with TRBD1 identical over 9 bases. V was pared by 3 bases and J by 3 bases, with 3 bases of the junction left unmatched. Germline CDR1 LNHNV, CDR2 YYDKDF (reference sequence). The CDR3 contains 14 residues. The CDR3 sequence is CATSSRDRVYEQYF. The CDR3 DNA is TGTGCCACCAGCAGCCGGGACAGGGTCTACGAGCAGTACTTC.